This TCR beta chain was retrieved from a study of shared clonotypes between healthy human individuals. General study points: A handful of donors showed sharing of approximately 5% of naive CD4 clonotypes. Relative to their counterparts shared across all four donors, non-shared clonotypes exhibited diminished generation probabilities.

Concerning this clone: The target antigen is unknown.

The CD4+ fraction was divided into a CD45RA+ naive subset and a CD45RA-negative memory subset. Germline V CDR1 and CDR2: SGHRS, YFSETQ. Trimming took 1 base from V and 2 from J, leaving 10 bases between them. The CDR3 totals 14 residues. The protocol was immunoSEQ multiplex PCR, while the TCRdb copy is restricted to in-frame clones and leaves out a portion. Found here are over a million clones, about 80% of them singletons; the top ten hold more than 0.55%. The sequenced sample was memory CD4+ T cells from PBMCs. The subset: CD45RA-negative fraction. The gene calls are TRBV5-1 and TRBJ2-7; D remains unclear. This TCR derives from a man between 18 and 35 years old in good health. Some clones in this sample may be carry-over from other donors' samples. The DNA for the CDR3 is TGCGCCAGCAGCTTGACGCCAGTCACCTACGAGCAGTACTTC. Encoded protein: CASSLTPVTYEQYF.